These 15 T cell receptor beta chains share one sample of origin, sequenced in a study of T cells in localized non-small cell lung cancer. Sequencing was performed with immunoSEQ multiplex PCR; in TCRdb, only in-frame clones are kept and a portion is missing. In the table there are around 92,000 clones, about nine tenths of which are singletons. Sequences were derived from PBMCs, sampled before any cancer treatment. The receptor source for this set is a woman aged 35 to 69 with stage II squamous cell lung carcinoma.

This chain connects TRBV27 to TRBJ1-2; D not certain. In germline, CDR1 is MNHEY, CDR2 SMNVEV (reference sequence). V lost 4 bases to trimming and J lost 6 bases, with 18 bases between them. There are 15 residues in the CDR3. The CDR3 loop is CASSSPSAGLDGYTF. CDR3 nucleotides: TGTGCCAGCAGTTCTCCCTCCGCAGGTCTCGATGGCTACACCTTC.

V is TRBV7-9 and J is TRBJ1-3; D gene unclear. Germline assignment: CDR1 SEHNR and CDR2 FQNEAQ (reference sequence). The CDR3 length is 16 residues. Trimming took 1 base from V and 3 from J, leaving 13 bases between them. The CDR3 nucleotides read TGTGCCAGCAGCTTAGGAGGGCGCGGGTATGGAAACACCATATATTTT. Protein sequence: CASSLGGRGYGNTIYF. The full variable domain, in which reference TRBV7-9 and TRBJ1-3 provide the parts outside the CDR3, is DTGVSQNPRHKITKRGQNVTFRCDPISEHNRLYWYRQTLGQGPEFLTYFQNEAQLEKSRLLSDRFSAERPKGSFSTLEIQRTEQGDSAMYLCASSLGGRGYGNTIYFGEGSWLTVV.

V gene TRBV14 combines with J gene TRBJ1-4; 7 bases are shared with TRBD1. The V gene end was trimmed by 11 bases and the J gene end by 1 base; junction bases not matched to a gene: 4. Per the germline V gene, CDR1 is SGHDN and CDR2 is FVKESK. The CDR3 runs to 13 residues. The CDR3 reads CARGTETNEKLFF. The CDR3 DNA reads TGTGCCCGAGGGACAGAAACTAATGAAAAACTGTTTTTT.

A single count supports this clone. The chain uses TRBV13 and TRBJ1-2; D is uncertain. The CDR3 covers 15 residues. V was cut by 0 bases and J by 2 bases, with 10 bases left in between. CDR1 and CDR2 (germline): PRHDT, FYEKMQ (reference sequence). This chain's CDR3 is CASSLGGRPNYGYTF. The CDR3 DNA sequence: TGTGCCAGCAGCTTAGGGGGCAGGCCGAACTATGGCTACACCTTC.

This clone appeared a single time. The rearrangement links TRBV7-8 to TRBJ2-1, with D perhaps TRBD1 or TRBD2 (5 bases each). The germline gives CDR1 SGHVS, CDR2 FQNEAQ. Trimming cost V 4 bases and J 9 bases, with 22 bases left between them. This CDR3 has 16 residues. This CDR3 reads CASSSDPGTHRGEQFF. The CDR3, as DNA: TGTGCCAGCAGCTCAGATCCTGGGACCCACCGCGGTGAGCAGTTCTTC. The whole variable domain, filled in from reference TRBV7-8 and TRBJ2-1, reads GAGVSQSPRYKVAKRGQDVALRCDPISGHVSLFWYQQALGQGPEFLTYFQNEAQLDKSGLPSDRFFAERPEGSVSTLKIQRTQQEDSAVYLCASSSDPGTHRGEQFFGPGTRLTVL.

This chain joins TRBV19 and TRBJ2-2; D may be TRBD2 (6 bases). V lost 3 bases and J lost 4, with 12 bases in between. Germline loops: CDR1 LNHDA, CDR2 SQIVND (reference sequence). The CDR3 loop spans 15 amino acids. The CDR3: CASSMVGGGTGELFF. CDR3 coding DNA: TGTGCCAGTAGTATGGTCGGGGGTGGCACCGGGGAGCTGTTTTTT.

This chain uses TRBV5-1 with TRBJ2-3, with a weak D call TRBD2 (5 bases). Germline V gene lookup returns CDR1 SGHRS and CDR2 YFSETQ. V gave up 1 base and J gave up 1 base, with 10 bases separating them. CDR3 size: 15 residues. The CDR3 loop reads CASSLWTGGTDTQYF. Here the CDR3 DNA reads TGCGCCAGCAGCTTGTGGACTGGTGGCACAGATACGCAGTATTTT.

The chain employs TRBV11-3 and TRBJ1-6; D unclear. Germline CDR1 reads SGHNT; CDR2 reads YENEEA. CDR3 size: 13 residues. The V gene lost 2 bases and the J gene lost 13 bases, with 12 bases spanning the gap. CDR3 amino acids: CASSLRPEGPLHF. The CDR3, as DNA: TGTGCCAGCAGCTTAAGGCCAGAAGGGCCCCTCCACTTT. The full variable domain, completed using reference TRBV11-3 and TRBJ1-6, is EAGVVQSPRYKIIEKKQPVAFWCNPISGHNTLYWYLQNLGQGPELLIRYENEEAVDDSQLPKDRFSAERLKGVDSTLKIQPAELGDSAVYLCASSLRPEGPLHFGNGTRLTVT.

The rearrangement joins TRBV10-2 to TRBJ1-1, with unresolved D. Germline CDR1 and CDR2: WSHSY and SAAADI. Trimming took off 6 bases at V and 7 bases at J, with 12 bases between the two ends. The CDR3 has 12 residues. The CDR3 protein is CASSKPGSEAFF. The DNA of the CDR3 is TGCGCCAGCAGCAAACCCGGGAGTGAAGCTTTCTTT.

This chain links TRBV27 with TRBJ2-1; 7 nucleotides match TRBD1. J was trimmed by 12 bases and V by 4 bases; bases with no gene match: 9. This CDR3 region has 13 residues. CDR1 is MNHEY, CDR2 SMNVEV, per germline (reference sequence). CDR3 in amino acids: CASSSITGTAQFF. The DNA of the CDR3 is TGTGCCAGCAGTTCAATTACCGGGACAGCGCAGTTCTTC.

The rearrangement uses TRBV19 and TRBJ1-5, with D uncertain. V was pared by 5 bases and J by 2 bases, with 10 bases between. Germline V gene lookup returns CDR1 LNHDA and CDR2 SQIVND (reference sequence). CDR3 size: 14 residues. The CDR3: CASSQTGGNQPQHF. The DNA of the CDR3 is TGTGCCAGTAGTCAGACGGGAGGCAATCAGCCCCAGCATTTT.

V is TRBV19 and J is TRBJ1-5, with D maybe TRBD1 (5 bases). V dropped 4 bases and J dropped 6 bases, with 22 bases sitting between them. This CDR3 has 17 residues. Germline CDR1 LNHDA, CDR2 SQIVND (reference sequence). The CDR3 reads CASSTHFMSGDSQPQHF. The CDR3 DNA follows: TGTGCCAGTAGTACACATTTCATGTCGGGGGATAGTCAGCCCCAGCATTTT.

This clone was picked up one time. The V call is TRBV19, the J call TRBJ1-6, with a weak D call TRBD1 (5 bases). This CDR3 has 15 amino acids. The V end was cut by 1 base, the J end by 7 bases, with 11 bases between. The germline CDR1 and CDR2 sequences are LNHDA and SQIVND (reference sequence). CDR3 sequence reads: CASSIGQNSNSPLHF. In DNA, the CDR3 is TGTGCCAGTAGTATAGGACAGAATTCAAATTCACCCCTCCACTTT. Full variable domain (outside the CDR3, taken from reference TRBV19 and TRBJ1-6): DGGITQSPKYLFRKEGQNVTLSCEQNLNHDAMYWYRQDPGQGLRLIYYSQIVNDFQKGDIAEGYSVSREKKESFPLTVTSAQKNPTAFYLCASSIGQNSNSPLHFGNGTRLTVT.

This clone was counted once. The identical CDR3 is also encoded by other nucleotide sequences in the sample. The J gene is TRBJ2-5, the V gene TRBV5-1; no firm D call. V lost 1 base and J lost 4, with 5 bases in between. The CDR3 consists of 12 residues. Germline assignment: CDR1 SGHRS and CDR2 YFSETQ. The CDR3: CASSLRRETQYF. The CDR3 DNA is TGCGCCAGCAGCTTGCGGAGAGAGACCCAGTACTTC.

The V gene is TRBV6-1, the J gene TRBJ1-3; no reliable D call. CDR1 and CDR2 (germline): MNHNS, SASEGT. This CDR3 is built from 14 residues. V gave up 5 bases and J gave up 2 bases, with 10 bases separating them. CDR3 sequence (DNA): TGTGCCAGCAGTCAAAACAAGGCTGGAAACACCATATATTTT. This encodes CASSQNKAGNTIYF.